This TCR beta chain derives from a study of molecular identifiers for immune sequencing clone quantification. Study observations and caveats: Spiked Jurkat TCR RNA originating from one cell could reportedly be identified amid approximately 900,000 naive cells.

This clonotype showed up just a few times. Its antigen is currently unknown. Generation of bulk TCR libraries relied on previously described methods and listed TCR primers. TCRdb independently ran MiXCR on the PCR reads; one entry per CDR3 protein. The table lists some 580,000 distinct CDR3 sequences, less than 30% of them singletons. CDR1 SGHTA and CDR2 FQGNSA come from the germline V gene. This CDR3 contains 16 residues. The ends lost 2 bases at V and 5 bases at J; junction bases unmatched: 9. This chain joins TRBV7-2 and TRBJ2-5, with 9 bases matching TRBD2. Sequencing used naive CD8+ T cells from blood, with Jurkat cell RNA spiked in. Subset reported: FACS-sorted CD8+CD4-CCR7+CD45RA+ naive T cells. This receptor was obtained from a human donor in good health. Some libraries in this study had Jurkat cell RNA spiked in. This CDR3 reads CASSLLLAGVGETQYF. For the CDR3, the DNA is TGTGCCAGCAGCTTATTGTTAGCGGGAGTGGGGGAGACCCAGTACTTC.